This is a list of T cell receptor beta chains from one sample in a study of radiotherapy plus CTLA-4 blockade in lung cancer. Profiling relied on immunoSEQ multiplex PCR, and the TCRdb table lists in-frame clones only, not all of them. The top ten hold approximately 8.9% of the sample, which has 39,000 or so clones, about 80% seen once. The specimen was peripheral blood, collected from a patient treated with radiotherapy plus ipilimumab. Receptors were obtained from a human donor with non-small cell lung cancer who had stable disease on radiotherapy plus ipilimumab. Each CDR3 is given with its conserved first and last residue. Fields, in order: clone size, D gene, V gene, J gene, CDR3 protein, CDR3 DNA. The D gene is left open where the match is weak. Only some rows state a clone size, as once, few, many or a class for expanded clones.

few	TRBD1	TRBV5-1	TRBJ2-1	CASRTGAPNNEQFF	TGCGCCAGTAGAACAGGGGCCCCTAACAATGAGCAGTTCTTC
-	TRBD1	TRBV6-5	TRBJ1-1	CASSSLQGAPTEAFF	TGTGCCAGCAGTTCGTTACAGGGGGCGCCCACTGAAGCTTTCTTT
-	-	TRBV10-1	TRBJ2-7	CASSDGLGYEQYF	TGCGCCAGCAGTGATGGTTTGGGCTACGAGCAGTACTTC
-	TRBD1	TRBV5-1	TRBJ1-5	CASSLGTGGNQPQHF	TGCGCCAGCAGCTTAGGGACAGGAGGCAATCAGCCCCAGCATTTT
-	-	TRBV10-1	TRBJ2-1	CASSGGVLGPYNEQFF	TGCGCCAGCAGTGGAGGGGTTTTAGGCCCCTACAATGAGCAGTTCTTC
-	TRBD2	TRBV11-2	TRBJ2-1	CASSPRTSLRDEQFF	TGTGCCAGCAGCCCTAGGACTAGTTTGAGGGATGAGCAGTTCTTC
-	TRBD1	TRBV6-1	TRBJ1-4	CASSEMTGGRILFF	TGTGCCAGCAGTGAAATGACAGGGGGCAGGATACTGTTTTTT
-	-	TRBV6-5	TRBJ1-6	CASSRRWGLGSPLHF	TGTGCCAGCTCCCGGAGATGGGGGTTAGGTTCACCCCTCCACTTT
-	-	TRBV7-2	TRBJ2-3	CASSFSTDTQYF	TGTGCCAGCAGCTTCAGCACAGATACGCAGTATTTT
few	-	TRBV5-4	TRBJ1-1	CASSLGEVRTEAFF	TGTGCCAGCAGCTTGGGGGAGGTGAGGACTGAAGCTTTCTTT
-	-	TRBV5-1	TRBJ1-5	CPSSHILGEGEGESNQPQHF	TGCCCCAGCAGCCATATCCTGGGGGAGGGAGAGGGGGAAAGCAATCAGCCCCAGCATTTT
-	-	TRBV6-4	TRBJ1-2	CASSTGSGGGYTF	TGTGCCAGCAGTACAGGGTCTGGTGGTGGCTACACCTTC
-	TRBD1	TRBV9	TRBJ2-2	CASSVVSGQSYTGELFF	TGTGCCAGCAGCGTAGTCTCGGGACAGAGTTACACCGGGGAGCTGTTTTTT
-	-	TRBV7-2	TRBJ1-3	CASSLTSGGRSGNTIYF	TGTGCCAGCAGCTTAACTTCGGGCGGTCGCTCTGGAAACACCATATATTTT
-	-	TRBV28	TRBJ1-1	CASSLRVGSAEAFF	TGTGCCAGCAGTTTAAGAGTTGGGTCTGCTGAAGCTTTCTTT
-	-	TRBV10-3	TRBJ1-2	CAISESLNYGYTF	TGTGCCATCAGTGAGTCCCTTAACTATGGCTACACCTTC
-	-	TRBV18	TRBJ1-5	CASSPPPGNYQPQHF	TGTGCCAGCTCACCACCGCCAGGGAATTATCAGCCCCAGCATTTT
-	TRBD1	TRBV2	TRBJ1-2	CASRFGQGDYGYTF	TGTGCCAGCAGGTTTGGACAGGGCGATTATGGCTACACCTTC
-	TRBD1	TRBV19	TRBJ2-5	CASRGQGGETQYF	TGTGCCAGTAGAGGACAGGGCGGAGAGACCCAGTACTTC
few	-	TRBV10-1	TRBJ2-1	CASSELGNEQFF	TGCGCCAGCAGTGAATTAGGGAATGAGCAGTTCTTC
-	-	TRBV6-5	TRBJ1-2	CASSYGGGPYGYTF	TGTGCCAGCAGTTACGGTGGGGGGCCCTATGGCTACACCTTC
-	-	TRBV2	TRBJ2-7	CAALGRRSYEQYF	TGTGCCGCCTTGGGGAGACGGTCCTACGAGCAGTACTTC
-	-	TRBV2	TRBJ2-7	CASSYSGDGSYEQYF	TGTGCCAGCAGTTACTCGGGGGACGGATCCTACGAGCAGTACTTC
few	-	TRBV6-1	TRBJ2-3	CASSSRQRTDTQYF	TGTGCCAGCAGCTCCCGACAGCGCACAGATACGCAGTATTTT
-	TRBD1	TRBV10-3	TRBJ2-3	CAISESVTGLTDTQYF	TGTGCCATCAGTGAGTCCGTGACAGGGTTGACAGATACGCAGTATTTT
-	-	TRBV12-5	TRBJ2-2	CASGLVQLQHVTGELFF	TGTGCTAGTGGTTTGGTACAATTACAGCACGTCACCGGGGAGCTGTTTTTT
-	-	TRBV6-4	TRBJ1-2	CASSQTGTSYGYTF	TGTGCCAGCAGTCAAACAGGGACTTCGTATGGCTACACCTTC
-	-	TRBV5-5	TRBJ2-2	CASSFGVLGSTGELFF	TGTGCCAGCAGCTTCGGGGTGTTGGGGAGCACCGGGGAGCTGTTTTTT
-	-	TRBV7-3	TRBJ2-3	CASRPPGHEGDTQYF	TGTGCCAGCAGACCGCCGGGACACGAGGGAGATACGCAGTATTTT
-	-	TRBV2	TRBJ1-2	CASTMGGYGYTF	TGTGCCAGCACTATGGGTGGCTATGGCTACACCTTC
-	-	TRBV29-1	TRBJ1-1	CSVSGPGDTEAFF	TGCAGCGTTTCAGGGCCCGGAGACACTGAAGCTTTCTTT
-	-	TRBV29-1	TRBJ1-2	CSVDDGIYGYTF	TGCAGCGTTGATGACGGCATCTATGGCTACACCTTC
-	TRBD1	TRBV9	TRBJ2-3	CASSDPGTGGWTDTQYF	TGTGCCAGCAGCGACCCCGGGACAGGGGGCTGGACAGATACGCAGTATTTT
-	-	TRBV5-1	TRBJ1-1	CASSLTVPSGNTEAFF	TGCGCCAGCAGCTTAACAGTGCCCTCGGGGAACACTGAAGCTTTCTTT
-	-	TRBV13	TRBJ1-1	CASTLITNTEAFF	TGTGCCAGCACCTTAATAACGAACACTGAAGCTTTCTTT
-	-	TRBV6-6	TRBJ1-1	CASSYVQTEAFF	TGTGCCAGCAGTTACGTCCAGACTGAAGCTTTCTTT
once	-	TRBV6-5	TRBJ2-3	CASTTDAIGTQYF	TGTGCCAGCACCACAGACGCAATTGGTACGCAGTATTTT
-	TRBD1	TRBV27	TRBJ1-2	CASSGYSDRADGYTF	TGTGCCAGCAGTGGATACTCGGACAGGGCCGACGGCTACACCTTC
-	-	TRBV6-1	TRBJ2-1	CASMKVWSDGTEQFF	TGTGCCAGCATGAAAGTGTGGTCGGACGGTACTGAGCAGTTCTTC
-	TRBD1	TRBV5-1	TRBJ1-2	CASSRDPGQGVRYTF	TGCGCCAGCAGCCGTGATCCGGGACAGGGGGTTCGCTACACCTTC
-	-	TRBV11-2	TRBJ2-2	CASSLHTGELFF	TGTGCCAGCAGCCTACACACCGGGGAGCTGTTTTTT